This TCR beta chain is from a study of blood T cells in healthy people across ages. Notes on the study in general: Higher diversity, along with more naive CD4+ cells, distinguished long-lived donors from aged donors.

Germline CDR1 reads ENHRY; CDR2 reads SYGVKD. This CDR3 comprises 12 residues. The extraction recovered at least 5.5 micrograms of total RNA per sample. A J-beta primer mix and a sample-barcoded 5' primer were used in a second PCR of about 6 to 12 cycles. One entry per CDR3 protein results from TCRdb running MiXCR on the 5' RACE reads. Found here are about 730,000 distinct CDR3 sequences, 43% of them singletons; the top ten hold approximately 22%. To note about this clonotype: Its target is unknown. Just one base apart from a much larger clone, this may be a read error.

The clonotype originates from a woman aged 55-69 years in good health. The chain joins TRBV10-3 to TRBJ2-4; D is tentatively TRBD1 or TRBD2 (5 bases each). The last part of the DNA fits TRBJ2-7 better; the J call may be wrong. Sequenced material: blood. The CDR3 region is CAIRGDDCEQYF. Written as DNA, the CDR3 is TGTGCCATCAGGGGGGACGACTGCGAGCAGTACTTC.